This is a list of T cell receptor beta chains from one sample in a study of HIV-infected patients and healthy controls. Each CDR3 protein gets one entry after TCRdb re-called the 5' RACE reads with MiXCR. The data contain approximately 13,000 distinct CDR3 sequences, less than 15% of them seen just once; the ten biggest clones take up around 42%. Sequencing used blood, obtained during antiretroviral therapy. These TCRs come from an adult with HIV infection. The donor label of this sample is uncertain. The CDR3 runs from the conserved cysteine through the conserved F or W. D genes are given only for firm matches. Clone size is given for some rows only: seen once, a few or many times, or a class if the clone is expanded.

TRBV4-1	NA	14	NA	TRBJ2-7	CASSRGQSTYEQYF	TGCGCCAGCAGCCGCGGACAATCGACCTACGAGCAGTACTTC
TRBV25-1	few	13	TRBD2	TRBJ2-7	CASTSGSSYEQYF	TGTGCCAGCACTAGCGGGAGCTCCTACGAGCAGTACTTC
TRBV5-6	many	18	TRBD2	TRBJ2-3	CASSLVAGGLSSTDTQYF	TGTGCCAGCAGCTTGGTGGCGGGGGGTCTCTCTAGCACAGATACGCAGTATTTT
TRBV12-5	many	11	NA	TRBJ2-5	CASLAVETQYF	TGTGCTAGTCTAGCCGTCGAGACCCAGTACTTC
TRBV27	many	16	TRBD1	TRBJ2-1	CASSIGTGGLLGEQFF	TGTGCCAGCAGTATCGGGACAGGGGGACTCTTGGGTGAGCAGTTCTTC
TRBV5-3	NA	18	NA	TRBJ2-1	CARSRHRVGALSDNEQFF	TGTGCCAGAAGCAGGCACAGGGTAGGGGCTTTATCGGACAATGAGCAGTTCTTC
TRBV6-6	many	13	NA	TRBJ2-1	CASSYSPYNEQFF	TGTGCCAGCAGTTACAGTCCCTACAATGAGCAGTTCTTC
TRBV10-2	many	9	NA	TRBJ1-3	CASSESKGF	TGCGCCAGCAGTGAGTCTAAGGGCTTT
TRBV25-1	few	15	NA	TRBJ2-5	CASSAGLGYQETQYF	TGTGCCAGCAGTGCCGGGCTCGGTTACCAAGAGACCCAGTACTTC
TRBV11-1	many	15	NA	TRBJ2-7	CASSPQLYSSYEQYF	TGTGCCAGCAGCCCGCAACTCTACAGCTCCTACGAGCAGTACTTC
TRBV7-7	few	15	TRBD2	TRBJ2-1	CASSPLTSGRDEQFF	TGTGCTAGCAGCCCCCTGACTAGCGGGAGGGATGAGCAGTTCTTC
TRBV11-1	few	14	NA	TRBJ1-2	CASSFKGTAYGYTF	TGTGCCAGCAGCTTTAAGGGAACGGCCTATGGCTACACCTTC
TRBV20-1	few	13	NA	TRBJ1-2	CSARPPVVYGYTF	TGCAGTGCTAGGCCACCGGTCGTCTATGGCTACACCTTC
TRBV7-8	many	15	TRBD2	TRBJ2-1	CASSLDGTSNGEQFF	TGTGCCAGCAGCTTAGACGGGACTAGCAATGGCGAGCAGTTCTTC
TRBV12-3/TRBV12-4	many	16	NA	TRBJ1-4	CASSPRGGGTNEKLFF	TGTGCCAGCAGTCCAAGAGGCGGGGGAACTAATGAAAAACTGTTTTTT
TRBV2	few	13	NA	TRBJ2-5	CASSEVHGETQYF	TGTGCCAGCAGTGAGGTCCACGGAGAGACCCAGTACTTC
TRBV29-1	few	14	NA	TRBJ2-3	CSVEPAVGTDTQYF	TGCAGCGTTGAGCCAGCGGTGGGAACAGATACGCAGTATTTT
TRBV20-1	few	15	TRBD2	TRBJ2-1	CSARLAGGRYNEQFF	TGCAGTGCTAGGCTAGCGGGAGGTCGTTACAATGAGCAGTTCTTC